Each of the 8 T cell receptor beta chains below was sequenced from the same sample in a study of T cells in Graves' hyperthyroidism and ophthalmopathy. The TCR beta CDR3 regions underwent amplification using RNA transcripts as the source. First-round RT-PCR targeting the TCR CDR3 was performed with the HTBI primer set. MiXCR, run by TCRdb on the multiplex PCR reads, gives a single entry per CDR3 protein. The sample contains tens of thousands of distinct CDR3 sequences, roughly 45% of which appear only once. The material sequenced was blood. All receptors derive from a woman in her twenties or thirties with Graves' hyperthyroidism.

The sample holds a few counts of this clonotype. The chain links TRBV20-1 to TRBJ2-1, with 11 nucleotides matching TRBD2. The CDR3 covers 14 residues. The junction had 6 bases not matched to a gene; V was cut back by 6 bases and J by 5 bases. CDR1 DFQATT and CDR2 SNEGSKA come from the germline V gene (reference sequence). The CDR3 reads CSAQGLAEDNEQFF. DNA for the CDR3: TGCAGTGCGCAGGGACTAGCGGAAGACAATGAGCAGTTCTTC.

This clonotype was seen once. J is TRBJ2-5 and V is TRBV7-2; no clear D gene. This CDR3 comprises 13 residues. The V and J ends lost 2 bases and 4 bases respectively, with 8 bases between them. Germline-derived CDR1 and CDR2 are SGHTA and FQGNSA. The CDR3 DNA reads TGTGCCAGCAGCTTATTTAGGTCAGAGACCCAGTACTTC. Residues: CASSLFRSETQYF.

The chain recombines TRBV10-3 with TRBJ2-7; 7 positions agree with TRBD1. The CDR3 loop spans 14 amino acids. Germline V gene sequence: CDR1 ENHRY, CDR2 SYGVKD. The junction had 8 bases not matched to a gene; V was cut back by 7 bases and J by 2 bases. The DNA for the CDR3 is TGTGCCATCAAAGGGACAGTAACTCCCTACGAGCAGTACTTC. Amino acid sequence: CAIKGTVTPYEQYF.

This clonotype was recorded at least ten times. The chain combines TRBV4-1 with TRBJ1-1; D gene unclear. V gave up 3 bases and J gave up 2 bases, with 13 bases separating them. Germline lookup yields CDR1 MGHRA and CDR2 YSYEKL. The CDR3 has 15 residues. The chain's CDR3 is CASSQPYEGNTEAFF. The CDR3 bases are TGCGCCAGCAGCCAGCCTTACGAGGGTAACACTGAAGCTTTCTTT.

In the case of this clonotype: Sequence at one end of the junction differs from germline and may be a read error. The chain carries TRBV7-9 and TRBJ2-3; D not certain. Germline V gene lookup returns CDR1 SEHNR and CDR2 FQNEAQ (reference sequence). This CDR3 is 13 amino acids long. The CDR3 protein is CTSSFSKTYTHYF. As DNA, the CDR3 is TGTACCAGCAGCTTCTCCAAAACTTATACGCACTATTTT. Complete variable domain (other parts from reference TRBV7-9 and TRBJ2-3): DTGVSQNPRHKITKRGQNVTFRCDPISEHNRLYWYRQTLGQGPEFLTYFQNEAQLEKSRLLSDRFSAERPKGSFSTLEIQRTEQGDSAMYLCTSSFSKTYTHYFGPGTRLTVL.

In its sample, this clonotype was seen many times. The rearrangement uses TRBV6-4 and TRBJ1-5, with D tentatively TRBD1 (6 bases). This CDR3 contains 15 residues. Germline V gene data show CDR1 as MRHNA and CDR2 as SNTAGT. V was trimmed by 8 bases and J by 7 bases, leaving 21 bases between them. The DNA for the CDR3 is TGTGCCAGCGCTGAATTTGCGGGGGCCCGGCAGCCCCAGCATTTT. Its translation: CASAEFAGARQPQHF.

Judged by abundance, this clonotype is medium-sized. The V gene is TRBV10-3, the J gene TRBJ2-4; D may be TRBD2 (5 bases). In germline, CDR1 is ENHRY, CDR2 SYGVKD. CDR3 length: 12 residues. The ends were cut back, 5 bases at V and 6 bases at J, with 8 bases in the middle. The CDR3 DNA is TGTGCCATCAGTACTGGGAGAAACATTCAGTACTTC. Its translation is CAISTGRNIQYF.

This clonotype appeared many times. The rearrangement uses TRBV20-1 and TRBJ1-1; a possible D gene is TRBD1 (5 bases). CDR1 is DFQATT and CDR2 is SNEGSKA in the germline V gene (reference sequence). The CDR3 consists of 12 residues. V lost 6 bases and J 4 bases, leaving 12 bases between the germline ends. CDR3 in amino acids: CSANDRSTEAFF. The CDR3 DNA sequence: TGCAGTGCAAACGACAGAAGCACTGAAGCTTTCTTT.